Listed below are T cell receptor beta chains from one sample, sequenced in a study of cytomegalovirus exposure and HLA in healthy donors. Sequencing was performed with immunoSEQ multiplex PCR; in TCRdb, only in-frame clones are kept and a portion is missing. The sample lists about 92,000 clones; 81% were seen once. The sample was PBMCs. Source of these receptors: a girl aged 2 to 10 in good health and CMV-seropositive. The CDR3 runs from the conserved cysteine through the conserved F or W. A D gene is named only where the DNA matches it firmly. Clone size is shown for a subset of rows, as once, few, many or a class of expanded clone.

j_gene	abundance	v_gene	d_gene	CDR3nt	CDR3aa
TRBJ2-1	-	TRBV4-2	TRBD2	TGTGCCAGCAGCCAAGTTGGTGTTGCGGGAGGATACAATGAGCAGTTCTTC	CASSQVGVAGGYNEQFF
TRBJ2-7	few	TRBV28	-	TGTGCCAGCAGTGAGGGACTGAGGCTCTTCTACGAGCAGTACTTC	CASSEGLRLFYEQYF
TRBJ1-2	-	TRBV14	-	TGTGCCAGCAGCCAAGGGGCTTGGGACTATGGCTACACCTTC	CASSQGAWDYGYTF
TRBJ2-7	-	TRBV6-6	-	TGTGCCAGCAGTGCGGACTGGTTCCAGTACTTC	CASSADWFQYF
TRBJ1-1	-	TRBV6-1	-	TGTGCCAGCAGTCGTGAAGCTTTCTTT	CASSREAFF
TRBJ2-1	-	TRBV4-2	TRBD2	TGTGCCAGCAGAGGGCGGATTCTAGCGGGAGGGCGGTGGTACAATGAGCAGTTCTTC	CASRGRILAGGRWYNEQFF
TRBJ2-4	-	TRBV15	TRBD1	TGTGCCACCAGCAGAGGGCCCCGGGCAGGGGGCGTTTTAGAAAACATTCAGTACTTC	CATSRGPRAGGVLENIQYF
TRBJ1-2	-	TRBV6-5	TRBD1	TGTGCCAGCAAACAGGGGATCAACTATGGCTACACCTTC	CASKQGINYGYTF
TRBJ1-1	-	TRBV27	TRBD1	TGTGCCAGCAGTTTTCTGACAGGGGACACTGAAGCTTTCTTT	CASSFLTGDTEAFF
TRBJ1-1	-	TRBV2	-	TGTGCCAGCAGGATACAGGGGAACACTGAAGCTTTCTTT	CASRIQGNTEAFF
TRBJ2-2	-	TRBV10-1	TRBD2	TGCGCCAGCGGGAGGGACTTGTCGAACACCGGGGAGCTGTTTTTT	CASGRDLSNTGELFF
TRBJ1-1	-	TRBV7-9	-	TGTGCCAGCAGCTCGTTGGCTTCTTATGAAGCTTTCTTT	CASSSLASYEAFF
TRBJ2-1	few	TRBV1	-	TGCACCAGCAGCCACCCCTTAATGACTAGCGCTTACAATGAGCAGTTCTTC	CTSSHPLMTSAYNEQFF
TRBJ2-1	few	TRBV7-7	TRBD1	TGTGCTAGCAGCCGACTCGGTGACAGGGACCATGAGCAGTTCTTC	CASSRLGDRDHEQFF
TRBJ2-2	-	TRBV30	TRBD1	TGTGCCTGGGGACAGGGGACCGGGGAGCTGTTTTTT	CAWGQGTGELFF
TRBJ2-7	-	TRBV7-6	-	TGTGCCAGCAGCTTAGAGTCGGGGGATACCTACGAGCAGTACTTC	CASSLESGDTYEQYF
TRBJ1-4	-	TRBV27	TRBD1	TGTGCCAGCAGTTTATTTACGGGACAGGGAAGAGAAAAACTGTTTTTT	CASSLFTGQGREKLFF
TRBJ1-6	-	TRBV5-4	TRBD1	TGTGCCAGCAGGGATGGACAGGGGGTGAGATATTCACCCCTCCACTTT	CASRDGQGVRYSPLHF
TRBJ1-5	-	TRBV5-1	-	TGCGCCAGCAGCTTGGGGCCAGGGGCCAATCAGCCCCAGCATTTT	CASSLGPGANQPQHF
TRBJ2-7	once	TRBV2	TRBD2	TGTGCCAGCAGTCCTCAAACCGGACTAGCCCAGCAGTACTTC	CASSPQTGLAQQYF
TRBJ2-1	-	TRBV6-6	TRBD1	TGTGCCAGCAGGAGGCCGGGACAGCAATGGCAGTTCTTC	CASRRPGQQWQFF
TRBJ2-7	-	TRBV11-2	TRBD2	TGTGCCAGCAGCTTATGGCTAGCGGGAGAGGCCCACGAGCAGTACTTC	CASSLWLAGEAHEQYF
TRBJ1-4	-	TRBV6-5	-	TGTGCCAGCAGTCCCACCACAGGCAATGAAAAACTGTTTTTT	CASSPTTGNEKLFF